Each of the 31 T cell receptor beta chains below was sequenced from the same sample in a study of shared clonotypes between healthy human individuals (dated by TCRdb to 2019 to 2021). CD8 naive samples were CD45RO-negative cells positively selected for CCR7, giving a CD45RA+CCR7+ population that excluded TemRA cells. Receptors were amplified or captured by the immunoSEQ multiplex PCR assay. The clones in this table, taken by TCRdb from immuneACCESS, are in-frame only. Not every clone is retained; where verified, under half of the shortfall comes from an unresolved V gene, and the cause of the rest is unknown. In this sample the table shows 2 million to 2.5 million clones, about 92% of which occur a single time. The biggest ten clones account for roughly 1.8% of the sample. The sequencing input was naive CD8+ T cells from PBMCs. The intended sense of this specimen's cell subset or site label: CD45RA+CCR7+. Receptor source: a man in his late teens or twenties in good health. Some clones in this sample may be carry-over from other donors' samples.

The rearrangement uses TRBV9 and TRBJ2-1; D gene ambiguous. V lost 1 base and J 4 bases, leaving 18 bases between the germline ends. Germline CDR1 and CDR2: SGDLS and YYNGEE. CDR3 size: 17 residues. The DNA of the CDR3 is TGTGCCAGCAGCGTATACCCGGGTCGGAAAACTTACAATGAGCAGTTCTTC. It encodes CASSVYPGRKTYNEQFF.

The chain couples TRBV7-9 to TRBJ2-1; D may correspond to TRBD1 or TRBD2 (5 bases each). This CDR3 has 17 residues. Deletions cut 4 bases from V and 9 bases from J, with 25 bases between. CDR1 is SEHNR, CDR2 FQNEAQ, per germline (reference sequence). CDR3: CASSSRRDPSLLVEQFF. DNA for the CDR3: TGTGCCAGCAGCTCCCGACGGGACCCCAGTTTGCTTGTTGAGCAGTTCTTC.

This rearrangement joins TRBV29-1 to TRBJ1-2; D is uncertain. The CDR3 totals 16 residues. Germline lookup yields CDR1 SQVTM and CDR2 ANQGSEA. V lost 8 bases and J 0 bases, leaving 22 bases between the germline ends. The CDR3 DNA follows: TGCAGCATCACGTATTGGGAGAAAACGTCTAACTATGGCTACACCTTC. Amino acids: CSITYWEKTSNYGYTF.

This clone appeared a single time. The chain has TRBV19 and TRBJ1-2; D is unclear. Deletions cut 3 bases from V and 8 bases from J, with 22 bases between. CDR3 length: 16 residues. The germline CDR1 and CDR2 sequences are LNHDA and SQIVND (reference sequence). The chain's CDR3 is CASSIIEDQSPGGYTF. The CDR3 nucleotides are TGTGCCAGTAGTATTATCGAAGACCAATCCCCCGGAGGCTACACCTTC. Supplemented by reference TRBV19 and TRBJ1-2, the full variable domain reads DGGITQSPKYLFRKEGQNVTLSCEQNLNHDAMYWYRQDPGQGLRLIYYSQIVNDFQKGDIAEGYSVSREKKESFPLTVTSAQKNPTAFYLCASSIIEDQSPGGYTFGSGTRLTVV.

The rearrangement links TRBV19 to TRBJ2-5; D may match TRBD1 or TRBD2 (5 bases each). The germline CDR1 and CDR2 sequences are LNHDA and SQIVND (reference sequence). With 1 base removed from V and 5 bases from J, the gap between germline ends came to 14 bases. The CDR3 runs 15 residues. In nucleotides, the CDR3 is TGTGCCAGTAGTATAGGCCTTCGGGGCGGGGAGACCCAGTACTTC. Its translation: CASSIGLRGGETQYF. The full variable domain, its missing parts supplied by reference TRBV19 and TRBJ2-5, is DGGITQSPKYLFRKEGQNVTLSCEQNLNHDAMYWYRQDPGQGLRLIYYSQIVNDFQKGDIAEGYSVSREKKESFPLTVTSAQKNPTAFYLCASSIGLRGGETQYFGPGTRLLVL.

The V gene is TRBV4-1, the J gene TRBJ1-2; tentatively, D is TRBD1 (6 bases). CDR3 length equals 16 residues. Germline V gives CDR1 MGHRA, CDR2 YSYEKL. V shed 2 bases and J shed 4 bases, with 17 bases lying between them. The CDR3 DNA sequence: TGCGCCAGCAGCCAAACACGGGTTTCGGGGGCCTATGGCTACACCTTC. Residues: CASSQTRVSGAYGYTF.

V is TRBV28 and J is TRBJ2-3, with 7 bases that match TRBD2. The V segment lost 7 bases and the J segment 3 bases; nucleotides outside the gene matches: 10. The CDR3 length is 15 residues. Germline V gives CDR1 MDHEN, CDR2 SYDVKM. CDR3 DNA sequence: TGTGCCAGCACCCCAGTACGCGGGGGAACAGATACGCAGTATTTT. The encoded protein is CASTPVRGGTDTQYF.

This chain connects TRBV7-8 to TRBJ1-3, with D unclear. V was trimmed by 5 bases and J by 0 bases, leaving 11 bases between them. Per germline, CDR1 SGHVS and CDR2 FQNEAQ. The CDR3 extends over 15 amino acids. In nucleotides, the CDR3 is TGTGCCAGCAGCCCCGGCGCCCGCTCTGGAAACACCATATATTTT. It translates to CASSPGARSGNTIYF.

This sequence joins TRBV9 and TRBJ2-3, with 10 bases lining up with TRBD2. Trimming removed 4 bases from V and 6 bases from J; junction bases left unmatched: 17. There are 18 residues in the CDR3. Germline CDR1 reads SGDLS; CDR2 reads YYNGEE. The CDR3 DNA is TGTGCCAGCAGCCGGAGGGGAGTAGCGGGAGGTGATGCCGATACGCAGTATTTT. It codes for CASSRRGVAGGDADTQYF.

The V gene is TRBV27, the J gene TRBJ2-4; D is undetermined. The V gene's germline CDR1 is MNHEY and CDR2 SMNVEV (reference sequence). The CDR3 is 13 residues long. V was clipped by 8 bases and J by 0 bases, with 8 bases between them. The CDR3 protein is CASAALAKNIQYF. In DNA form, the CDR3 reads TGTGCCAGCGCTGCGCTAGCCAAAAACATTCAGTACTTC.

Note on this clone: Other nucleotide sequences in the sample specify the same CDR3. The chain carries TRBV5-6 and TRBJ2-3, with no clear D. The germline V gene has CDR1 SGHDT and CDR2 YYEEEE. V was trimmed by 0 bases and J by 2 bases, leaving 7 bases between them. This CDR3 is 14 amino acids long. The CDR3 is CASSLGTYTDTQYF. The DNA for the CDR3 is TGTGCCAGCAGCTTGGGGACCTACACAGATACGCAGTATTTT.

The chain uses TRBV2 and TRBJ2-2, with D unclear. Germline CDR1 and CDR2: SNHLY and FYNNEI. The CDR3 is 14 residues long. Trimming left V 1 base short and J 4 bases short, with 7 bases between. The chain's CDR3 is CASSEGWGTGELFF. The CDR3 DNA is TGTGCCAGCAGTGAAGGTTGGGGCACCGGGGAGCTGTTTTTT.

CDR3 nucleotides: TGTGCCAGCAGCTCTATTCGGACTAGCGGGAGAGGGGAGACCCAGTACTTC. This translates into CASSSIRTSGRGETQYF. V and J are TRBV11-2 and TRBJ2-5; 13 nucleotides agree with TRBD2. Per the germline V gene, CDR1 is SGHAT and CDR2 is FQNNGV. V gave up 4 bases and J gave up 5 bases; unmatched junction bases: 10. This CDR3 is built from 17 residues. The variable domain in full, with the rest retrieved from reference TRBV11-2 and TRBJ2-5, is EAGVAQSPRYKIIEKRQSVAFWCNPISGHATLYWYQQILGQGPKLLIQFQNNGVVDDSQLPKDRFSAERLKGVDSTLKIQPAKLEDSAVYLCASSSIRTSGRGETQYFGPGTRLLVL.

This chain connects TRBV28 to TRBJ2-3; a possible D gene is TRBD2 (6 bases). The germline CDR1 and CDR2 sequences are MDHEN and SYDVKM. Deletions cut 6 bases from V and 2 bases from J, with 12 bases between. The CDR3 contains 14 residues. The chain's CDR3 is CASSLADYTDTQYF. The CDR3 coding sequence is TGTGCCAGCAGCTTAGCGGACTACACAGATACGCAGTATTTT.

CDR3 in amino acids: CASSQGPGTNEQFF. Written as DNA, the CDR3 is TGTGCCAGCAGCCAAGGGCCTGGTACCAATGAGCAGTTCTTC. This chain joins TRBV4-2 and TRBJ2-1; D unclear. The germline gives CDR1 LGHNA, CDR2 YNFKEQ. The CDR3 sequence is 14 residues long. The ends were cut back, 1 base at V and 6 bases at J, with 10 bases in the middle.

With respect to this clone: Other DNA variants within this sample encode the same CDR3. This chain links TRBV29-1 with TRBJ2-5, with TRBD1 matching 7 bases. Germline loops: CDR1 SQVTM, CDR2 ANQGSEA. With V trimmed by 5 bases and J by 2 bases, 2 bases remained unmatched. This CDR3 has 12 amino acids. The DNA of the CDR3 is TGCAGCGTTCTGGGACAGCAAGAGACCCAGTACTTC. It is translated as CSVLGQQETQYF.

This chain links TRBV9 with TRBJ2-5; 9 bases are shared with TRBD1. CDR3 length equals 15 residues. J gave up 4 bases and V 2 bases, and 6 bases lay outside the gene matches. Germline V gene lookup returns CDR1 SGDLS and CDR2 YYNGEE. The CDR3 loop is CASSVRTGERETQYF. Written as DNA, the CDR3 is TGTGCCAGCAGCGTCAGGACAGGGGAGAGAGAGACCCAGTACTTC. The variable domain in full, with the rest retrieved from reference TRBV9 and TRBJ2-5, is DSGVTQTPKHLITATGQRVTLRCSPRSGDLSVYWYQQSLDQGLQFLIQYYNGEERAKGNILERFSAQQFPDLHSELNLSSLELGDSALYFCASSVRTGERETQYFGPGTRLLVL.

The J gene is TRBJ2-7, the V gene TRBV2; maybe TRBD1 (5 bases). CDR3 size: 12 residues. Germline V gives CDR1 SNHLY, CDR2 FYNNEI. Trimming took 6 bases from V and 2 from J, leaving 8 bases between them. CDR3: CASRDTPYEQYF. The CDR3, as DNA: TGTGCCAGCAGGGACACACCCTACGAGCAGTACTTC.

The genes are TRBV7-6 and TRBJ1-1; no clear D. CDR1 is SGHVS, CDR2 FNYEAQ, per germline. The CDR3 totals 13 residues. Trimming cost V 5 bases and J 4 bases, with 11 bases left between them. CDR3 in amino acids: CASSPPPGTEAFF. The CDR3 DNA reads TGTGCCAGCAGCCCCCCACCGGGCACTGAAGCTTTCTTT.

In nucleotides, the CDR3 is TGCGCCAGCAGTCATGCTACAGATACGCAGTATTTT. This gives the protein CASSHATDTQYF. The genes are TRBV23-1 and TRBJ2-3, with D hard to call. TRBV23-1 is assigned to the ORF class and has an uncertain function. The CDR3 is made up of 12 amino acids. The V gene lost 3 bases and the J gene lost 3 bases, with 4 bases spanning the gap.

The chain combines TRBV7-3 with TRBJ1-1; D possibly corresponds to TRBD1 (6 bases). CDR3 size: 15 residues. CDR1 SGHTA and CDR2 FQGTGA come from the germline V gene. The V and J ends lost 5 bases and 1 base respectively, with 14 bases between them. DNA for the CDR3: TGTGCCAGCAGCCCCACGGCGGGGGCGAACACTGAAGCTTTCTTT. Its translation: CASSPTAGANTEAFF.

The rearrangement links TRBV7-9 to TRBJ2-3; 7 nucleotides align to TRBD1. This CDR3 is 15 amino acids long. Germline-derived CDR1 and CDR2 are SEHNR and FQNEAQ (reference sequence). The V and J ends lost 5 bases and 0 bases, in that order; junction bases with no gene match: 5. CDR3 nucleotides: TGTGCCAGCAGCCAGGGGGTTTATAGCACAGATACGCAGTATTTT. Residues: CASSQGVYSTDTQYF.

V gene TRBV7-9 combines with J gene TRBJ1-2; D may be TRBD1 (6 bases). Trimming took off 3 bases at V and 0 bases at J, with 8 bases between the two ends. The CDR3 totals 14 residues. Germline V lookup: CDR1 SEHNR, CDR2 FQNEAQ (reference sequence). CDR3 nucleotide sequence: TGTGCCAGCAGCTTCGGACAGACTAACTATGGCTACACCTTC. Its translation: CASSFGQTNYGYTF. Full variable domain (outside the CDR3, taken from reference TRBV7-9 and TRBJ1-2): DTGVSQNPRHKITKRGQNVTFRCDPISEHNRLYWYRQTLGQGPEFLTYFQNEAQLEKSRLLSDRFSAERPKGSFSTLEIQRTEQGDSAMYLCASSFGQTNYGYTFGSGTRLTVV.

V is TRBV16 and J is TRBJ1-1, with a weak D call TRBD1 (5 bases). The ends were cut back, 0 bases at V and 4 bases at J, with 12 bases in the middle. CDR1 is KGHSY and CDR2 is FQNENV in the germline V gene. This CDR3 has 15 amino acids. The CDR3 sequence: CASSQSRGSSTEAFF. For the CDR3, the DNA is TGTGCCAGCAGCCAATCGAGGGGCTCGAGCACTGAAGCTTTCTTT. The full variable domain, completed using reference TRBV16 and TRBJ1-1, is GEEVAQTPKHLVRGEGQKAKLYCAPIKGHSYVFWYQQVLKNEFKFLISFQNENVFDETGMPKERFSAKCLPNSPCSLEIQATKLEDSAVYFCASSQSRGSSTEAFFGQGTRLTVV.

About this clone: Other nucleotide sequences in the sample specify the same CDR3. J is TRBJ2-7 and V is TRBV27; TRBD1 might be the D (6 bases). This CDR3 comprises 13 residues. The V end was cut by 6 bases, the J end by 3 bases, with 12 bases between. Germline V lookup: CDR1 MNHEY, CDR2 SMNVEV (reference sequence). The CDR3 sequence: CASSLGQYYEQYF. CDR3 bases: TGTGCCAGCAGCCTAGGACAGTACTACGAGCAGTACTTC.

The rearrangement uses TRBV6-1 and TRBJ2-7; D remains ambiguous. Looked up from germline, CDR1 is MNHNS and CDR2 is SASEGT. The length of the CDR3 is 15 residues. V lost 0 bases, J lost 2 bases, and 11 bases lay in between. The CDR3 region is CASSEADHLPYEQYF. The CDR3 DNA follows: TGTGCCAGCAGTGAAGCGGACCACCTTCCCTACGAGCAGTACTTC.

This sequence joins TRBV5-1 and TRBJ2-5; 7 bases line up with TRBD1. V was clipped by 3 bases and J by 5 bases; unmatched bases: 13. The CDR3 is made up of 16 amino acids. Per the germline V gene, CDR1 is SGHRS and CDR2 is YFSETQ. The CDR3 loop is CASSYYSGQVGETQYF. The DNA for the CDR3 is TGCGCCAGCAGCTACTACTCAGGACAGGTCGGGGAGACCCAGTACTTC.

The chain uses TRBV11-2 and TRBJ1-1; tentatively, D is TRBD1 (6 bases). This CDR3 contains 16 residues. Germline V gene sequence: CDR1 SGHAT, CDR2 FQNNGV. Trimming pared 2 bases from V and 1 base from J, leaving 14 bases between. CDR3 DNA sequence: TGTGCCAGCAGCTTATACGGAACAGGGACGAACACTGAAGCTTTCTTT. It yields the protein CASSLYGTGTNTEAFF.

This clone was observed a single time. The chain joins TRBV27 to TRBJ2-1, with D uncertain. V shed 5 bases and J shed 8 bases, with 22 bases lying between them. CDR1 is MNHEY and CDR2 is SMNVEV in the germline V gene (reference sequence). The CDR3 sequence is 16 residues long. The CDR3 reads CASSPLDSIRRDEQFF. In DNA, the CDR3 is TGTGCCAGCAGTCCTCTCGACTCCATAAGGCGCGATGAGCAGTTCTTC.

The table lists this clone with a count of one. The V gene is TRBV7-8, the J gene TRBJ2-1; tentatively, D is TRBD1 or TRBD2 (5 bases each). Germline-derived CDR1 and CDR2 are SGHVS and FQNEAQ. Trimming left V 0 bases short and J 7 bases short, with 22 bases between. The CDR3 totals 18 residues. The CDR3 sequence is CASSLAGVVAPRRNEQFF. Here the CDR3 DNA reads TGTGCCAGCAGCTTAGCGGGGGTGGTGGCCCCCCGTCGGAATGAGCAGTTCTTC. The complete variable domain, with remaining parts taken from reference TRBV7-8 and TRBJ2-1, reads GAGVSQSPRYKVAKRGQDVALRCDPISGHVSLFWYQQALGQGPEFLTYFQNEAQLDKSGLPSDRFFAERPEGSVSTLKIQRTQQEDSAVYLCASSLAGVVAPRRNEQFFGPGTRLTVL.

The CDR3 bases are TGTGCCAGCAGATTGACAGGGAGAAACACTGAAGCTTTCTTT. This encodes CASRLTGRNTEAFF. The V and J genes are TRBV6-1 and TRBJ1-1; 7 nucleotides agree with TRBD1. This CDR3 is 14 amino acids long. V lost 6 bases, J lost 2 bases, and 6 bases stayed unmatched. Looked up from germline, CDR1 is MNHNS and CDR2 is SASEGT.